This T cell receptor (beta chain) was found in a study of CD8 T cells in ankylosing spondylitis. Whole-study findings and limits: Typical of ankylosing spondylitis blood, it appeared, was a TCR beta motif of about eight highly homologous variants.

In its sample, this clonotype was seen a few times. Its antigen remains unknown. In TCRdb, the 5' RACE reads were re-called with MiXCR into one record per CDR3 protein. Here the sample spans some 800,000 distinct CDR3 sequences, approximately 12% being singletons. The V gene lost 5 bases and the J gene lost 1 base, with 9 bases spanning the gap. The germline CDR1 and CDR2 sequences are DFQATT and SNEGSKA (reference sequence). The CDR3 spans 13 residues. This clonotype was sampled from a male donor with ankylosing spondylitis. The material sequenced was blood, either unsorted or a sorted T cell fraction (not recorded which). The chain has TRBV20-1 and TRBJ2-1; possibly TRBD1 for D (6 bases). The CDR3 loop is CSAFRGSYNEQFF. CDR3 nucleotide sequence: TGCAGTGCTTTCAGGGGTTCCTACAATGAGCAGTTCTTC.